The 22 T cell receptor beta chains reported below all come from one sample, sequenced in a study of Ad26.COV2.S vaccination and SARS-CoV-2 variants. Treatment denoted: around 19 received Ad26.COV2.S at low or high dose, single or two shots; about five received placebo; per-sample allocation not given. Day 63 after the first injection of vaccine or placebo was the sampling time. Here immunoSEQ multiplex PCR was the method, and the copy in TCRdb shows in-frame clones only, minus some. The profile shows 350,000 to 400,000 clones, about 85% of them singletons. Material: peripheral blood, obtained in a trial of Ad26.COV2.S vaccine versus placebo. These TCRs come from a person aged 18-60 years who received the Ad26.COV2.S COVID-19 vaccine or a placebo.

The rearrangement uses TRBV24-1 and TRBJ2-2; D gene ambiguous. Germline CDR1 and CDR2: KGHDR and SFDVKD. The V end lost 5 bases, the J end lost 2 bases, and 11 bases lay between the germline ends. This CDR3 is 15 amino acids long. The CDR3 bases are TGTGCCACCAGTGTACAGTCGGTAAACACCGGGGAGCTGTTTTTT. Translation: CATSVQSVNTGELFF.

The rearrangement uses TRBV7-2 and TRBJ2-3; D perhaps matches TRBD1 (6 bases). V was trimmed by 3 bases and J by 0 bases, leaving 10 bases between them. The germline gives CDR1 SGHTA, CDR2 FQGNSA. The CDR3 is made up of 15 amino acids. CDR3 protein: CASSLTGLSTDTQYF. CDR3 coding DNA: TGTGCCAGCAGCTTGACAGGCCTTAGCACAGATACGCAGTATTTT.

The chain carries TRBV7-6 and TRBJ2-2; possible D gene TRBD2, 6 bases. The CDR3 has 15 amino acids. V was trimmed by 0 bases and J by 7 bases, leaving 12 bases between them. The germline CDR1 and CDR2 sequences are SGHVS and FNYEAQ. The CDR3 DNA reads as TGTGCCAGCAGCTTAGCGCCTTCCGGGGGCGGGGAGCTGTTTTTT. It translates to CASSLAPSGGGELFF. The full variable domain, in which reference TRBV7-6 and TRBJ2-2 provide the parts outside the CDR3, is GAGVSQSPRYKVTKRGQDVALRCDPISGHVSLYWYRQALGQGPEFLTYFNYEAQQDKSGLPNDRFSAERPEGSISTLTIQRTEQRDSAMYRCASSLAPSGGGELFFGEGSRLTVL.

This chain links TRBV5-1 with TRBJ1-2; possibly TRBD1 for D (5 bases). Germline V gives CDR1 SGHRS, CDR2 YFSETQ. Deletions cut 4 bases from V and 2 bases from J, with 9 bases between. This CDR3 spans 13 amino acids. CDR3 sequence (DNA): TGCGCCAGCAGCCCGGCAGGGAACTATGGCTACACCTTC. Amino acids: CASSPAGNYGYTF.

The gene calls are TRBV6-2 or TRBV6-3 and TRBJ2-5; a weak D match, TRBD2 (6 bases). CDR1 and CDR2 from the germline V gene are MNHEY and SVGEGT. Trimming took off 2 bases at V and 3 bases at J, with 16 bases between the two ends. There are 16 residues in the CDR3. CDR3 region: CASSYPGGSEKETQYF. CDR3 coding DNA: TGTGCCAGCAGTTACCCTGGAGGGAGCGAAAAAGAGACCCAGTACTTC.

The J gene is TRBJ1-5, the V gene TRBV5-6, with D possibly TRBD1 on 6 matching bases. This CDR3 is 16 amino acids long. Germline values: CDR1 SGHDT, CDR2 YYEEEE. The V end lost 0 bases, the J end lost 1 base, and 11 bases lay between the germline ends. The CDR3 DNA follows: TGTGCCAGCAGCTTGGGACGGACAGCAAGCAATCAGCCCCAGCATTTT. Translation: CASSLGRTASNQPQHF.

The chain is built from TRBV9 and TRBJ2-3; 11 bases line up with TRBD2. The CDR3 loop spans 14 amino acids. Germline V gene lookup returns CDR1 SGDLS and CDR2 YYNGEE. V was pared by 4 bases and J by 4 bases, with 2 bases of the junction left unmatched. CDR3 DNA: TGTGCCAGCAGCTTAGCGGGGGGGTCAGATACGCAGTATTTT. Translation: CASSLAGGSDTQYF.

The rearrangement uses TRBV6-5 and TRBJ1-1; D is unclear. Germline V lookup: CDR1 MNHEY, CDR2 SVGAGI. The CDR3 runs to 12 residues. Trimming pared 11 bases from V and 8 bases from J, leaving 18 bases between. In nucleotides, the CDR3 is TGTGCCGCCAAGAGTTTGGGCTTGGAAGCTTTCTTT. Amino acids: CAAKSLGLEAFF.

J is TRBJ2-7 and V is TRBV4-1; D is perhaps TRBD1 (5 bases). Germline V gene sequence: CDR1 MGHRA, CDR2 YSYEKL. The ends were cut back, 2 bases at V and 6 bases at J, with 8 bases in the middle. The CDR3 length is 12 residues. The CDR3 here is CASSQTGAEQYF. In DNA, the CDR3 is TGCGCCAGCAGCCAAACAGGAGCCGAGCAGTACTTC.

This chain joins TRBV5-4 and TRBJ2-3; 9 positions agree with TRBD1. Germline CDR1 SGHNT, CDR2 YYREEE (reference sequence). CDR3 length equals 16 residues. V lost 4 bases, J lost 2 bases, and 8 bases stayed unmatched. The CDR3 is CASSQPTGGNTDTQYF. CDR3 bases: TGTGCCAGCAGCCAACCCACAGGGGGCAACACAGATACGCAGTATTTT.

The V gene is TRBV5-6, the J gene TRBJ2-3; TRBD1 might be the D (7 bases). Trimming cost V 3 bases and J 4 bases, with 15 bases left between them. The length of the CDR3 is 15 residues. The germline V gene has CDR1 SGHDT and CDR2 YYEEEE. CDR3 coding DNA: TGTGCCAGCAGCTCGCTCAGGGGGGATCCAGATACGCAGTATTTT. This gives the protein CASSSLRGDPDTQYF.

The J gene is TRBJ2-5, the V gene TRBV7-6; 9 bases are a match to TRBD1. The germline V gene encodes CDR1 SGHVS and CDR2 FNYEAQ. V lost 1 base to trimming and J lost 5 bases; unmatched junction nucleotides: 5. This CDR3 region has 15 residues. The CDR3 here is CASSLETGTGETQYF. DNA for the CDR3: TGTGCCAGCAGCTTAGAGACCGGGACAGGGGAGACCCAGTACTTC.

This clone showed up just once. The V gene is TRBV7-6, the J gene TRBJ2-7; TRBD2 might be the D (6 bases). This CDR3 has 15 residues. V lost 0 bases and J 0 bases, leaving 9 bases between the germline ends. Per the germline V gene, CDR1 is SGHVS and CDR2 is FNYEAQ. The CDR3 nucleotides read TGTGCCAGCAGCTTAGCCCCCGGGGGCTCCTACGAGCAGTACTTC. Translation gives CASSLAPGGSYEQYF.

V is TRBV29-1 and J is TRBJ1-1; 7 bases agree with TRBD1. The J segment lost 0 bases and the V segment lost 6 bases, leaving 4 bases of the junction unmatched. The germline CDR1 and CDR2 sequences are SQVTM and ANQGSEA. The CDR3 consists of 13 residues. CDR3 in DNA: TGCAGCGTGACAGGGAGGATGAACACTGAAGCTTTCTTT. As protein: CSVTGRMNTEAFF.

V is TRBV7-9 and J is TRBJ1-1; D gene uncertain. From germline, CDR1 is SEHNR and CDR2 FQNEAQ (reference sequence). The CDR3 is 13 amino acids. Trimming took off 1 base at V and 7 bases at J, with 10 bases between the two ends. Here the CDR3 reads CASSLEGRIEAFF. In DNA form, the CDR3 reads TGTGCCAGCAGCTTAGAAGGGAGGATTGAAGCTTTCTTT.

This chain links TRBV10-3 with TRBJ2-1, with no clear D. The CDR3 runs to 15 residues. V was cut by 4 bases and J by 0 bases, with 10 bases left in between. CDR1 and CDR2 from the germline V gene are ENHRY and SYGVKD. This CDR3 reads CAISAYSSSYNEQFF. The CDR3 DNA reads as TGTGCCATCAGTGCGTACTCCAGCTCCTACAATGAGCAGTTCTTC.

This chain connects TRBV7-9 to TRBJ2-3; the match to TRBD1 covers 8 bases. V was pared by 5 bases and J by 5 bases, with 9 bases of the junction left unmatched. From germline, CDR1 is SEHNR and CDR2 FQNEAQ (reference sequence). The CDR3 runs to 15 residues. CDR3 bases: TGTGCCAGCAGCGTTAGTGGACAGGGCGTAGATACGCAGTATTTT. Amino acids: CASSVSGQGVDTQYF. Full variable domain (rest looked up from reference TRBV7-9 and TRBJ2-3): DTGVSQNPRHKITKRGQNVTFRCDPISEHNRLYWYRQTLGQGPEFLTYFQNEAQLEKSRLLSDRFSAERPKGSFSTLEIQRTEQGDSAMYLCASSVSGQGVDTQYFGPGTRLTVL.

The chain is built from TRBV27 and TRBJ1-6; no firm D call. Trimming stripped 6 bases from V and 10 bases from J, with 16 bases between. Germline V CDR1 and CDR2: MNHEY, SMNVEV (reference sequence). The CDR3 covers 14 residues. The CDR3 DNA is TGTGCCAGCAGATCACTGACGGGGTACTCACCCCTCCACTTT. Encoded protein: CASRSLTGYSPLHF.

V gene TRBV5-4 combines with J gene TRBJ2-7; D not resolved. The CDR3 loop spans 15 amino acids. Germline values: CDR1 SGHNT, CDR2 YYREEE (reference sequence). V shed 0 bases and J shed 1 base, with 11 bases lying between them. Here the CDR3 DNA reads TGTGCCAGCAGCTTGGGCTGGACCGAGTCCTACGAGCAGTACTTC. Amino acids: CASSLGWTESYEQYF.

In its sample, this clone was seen a few times. The chain couples TRBV29-1 to TRBJ2-2; D is undetermined. V shed 5 bases and J shed 5 bases, with 9 bases lying between them. The CDR3 has 12 amino acids. Per germline, CDR1 SQVTM and CDR2 ANQGSEA. CDR3 amino acids: CSVRVGTGELFF. The CDR3 DNA is TGCAGCGTTCGGGTAGGGACCGGGGAGCTGTTTTTT.

The gene calls are TRBV19 and TRBJ2-1; D is undetermined. CDR3 size: 14 residues. CDR1 is LNHDA and CDR2 is SQIVND in the germline V gene (reference sequence). Between the trimmed V and J ends, which lost 3 bases and 2 bases, there was a span of 8 bases. The CDR3 coding sequence is TGTGCCAGTAGTATGTTGTACGCCTACAATGAGCAGTTCTTC. It yields the protein CASSMLYAYNEQFF.

The chain is built from TRBV6-5 and TRBJ1-4; 7 bases match TRBD1. CDR1 and CDR2 (germline): MNHEY, SVGAGI. The V gene end was trimmed by 6 bases and the J gene end by 5 bases; junction bases not matched to a gene: 6. The CDR3 contains 14 residues. This CDR3 is CASRHRGTNEKLFF. CDR3 coding DNA: TGTGCCAGCAGACACAGGGGTACAAATGAAAAACTGTTTTTT.